These 14 T cell receptor beta chains share one sample of origin, sequenced in a study of blood T cells in healthy people across ages. A second PCR, run for roughly 7 to 11 cycles, used a sample-barcoded 5' primer plus a J-beta primer mix. In TCRdb, the 5' RACE reads were re-called with MiXCR into one record per CDR3 protein. The sample records about 580,000 distinct CDR3 sequences, roughly 48% being singletons. The specimen sequenced was blood. The receptor source for this set is a man older than 75 in good health.

This chain connects TRBV12-3 or TRBV12-4 to TRBJ1-2; 7 bases map to TRBD1. The V segment lost 6 bases and the J segment 5 bases; nucleotides outside the gene matches: 6. This CDR3 contains 13 residues. CDR3 sequence (DNA): TGTGCCAGCAGAAAGACAGGGAGTTATGGCTACACCTTC. Translated: CASRKTGSYGYTF.

This clonotype was observed at least ten times. The chain uses TRBV29-1 and TRBJ2-4, with a possible D match to TRBD2 (5 bases). The J call may be mistaken, given a closer DNA end match to TRBJ2-7. This CDR3 has 12 residues. CDR1 and CDR2 (germline): SQVTM, ANQGSEA. For the CDR3, the DNA is TGCAGCGTTGAAGAGAACCGGGGCGAGCAGTACTTC. Its translation is CSVEENRGEQYF.

The chain employs TRBV2 and TRBJ1-2; maybe TRBD1 (5 bases). The V gene lost 6 bases and the J gene lost 1 base, with 12 bases spanning the gap. The CDR3 runs 14 residues. Germline V gene lookup returns CDR1 SNHLY and CDR2 FYNNEI. The CDR3 reads CASRGTLGNYGYTF. CDR3 nucleotide sequence: TGTGCCAGCAGGGGGACCCTTGGTAACTATGGCTACACCTTC.

The chain joins TRBV20-1 to TRBJ1-5; tentatively, D is TRBD1 (6 bases). Looked up from germline, CDR1 is DFQATT and CDR2 is SNEGSKA (reference sequence). Deletions cut 5 bases from V and 3 bases from J, with 14 bases between. The CDR3 is 14 residues long. CDR3 nucleotide sequence: TGCAGTGCTTCAAACAGGGCAGTCAATCAGCCCCAGCATTTT. This gives the protein CSASNRAVNQPQHF.

This clonotype was detected once. This chain connects TRBV11-1 to TRBJ1-1; D possibly corresponds to TRBD1 (5 bases). V was cut by 5 bases and J by 4 bases, with 20 bases left in between. CDR1 and CDR2 (germline): SGHAT, FQDESV (reference sequence). CDR3 length equals 16 residues. The CDR3 DNA reads as TGTGCCAGCAGCCCCCCGGGGCTTGCCACGGGCACTGAAGCTTTCTTT. It is translated as CASSPPGLATGTEAFF.

There are many counts of this clonotype. The chain couples TRBV6-5 to TRBJ2-7; D not resolved. V shed 5 bases and J shed 7 bases, with 18 bases lying between them. From germline, CDR1 is MNHEY and CDR2 SVGAGI. The CDR3 has 14 residues. The chain's CDR3 is CASSPSSRVGEQYF. CDR3 in DNA: TGTGCCAGCAGTCCTTCCTCTAGGGTCGGGGAGCAGTACTTC.

This clonotype was recorded a few times. The CDR3 loop reads CASTTHPGQGSTDTQYF. CDR3 coding DNA: TGTGCCAGCACCACACACCCGGGACAGGGGAGCACAGATACGCAGTATTTT. This chain connects TRBV7-2 to TRBJ2-3, with TRBD1 matching over 10 bases. J gave up 0 bases and V 7 bases, and 10 bases lay outside the gene matches. Germline V CDR1 and CDR2: SGHTA, FQGNSA. The length of the CDR3 is 17 residues.

The V and J genes are TRBV27 and TRBJ2-7; the D gene is possibly TRBD2 (6 bases). Deletions cut 6 bases from V and 0 bases from J, with 15 bases between. Per the germline V gene, CDR1 is MNHEY and CDR2 is SMNVEV (reference sequence). The CDR3 is 15 amino acids. The CDR3 sequence is CASSLRDSLSYEQYF. CDR3 coding DNA: TGTGCCAGCAGCCTCCGGGACTCCCTCTCCTACGAGCAGTACTTC.

This clonotype was observed a single time. The V call is TRBV15, the J call TRBJ2-1; either TRBD1 or TRBD2 may supply D (6 bases each). This CDR3 has 14 amino acids. CDR1 LNHNV and CDR2 YYDKDF come from the germline V gene (reference sequence). The V end was cut by 5 bases, the J end by 5 bases, with 13 bases between. The chain's CDR3 is CATSEGGYHNEQFF. In nucleotides, the CDR3 is TGTGCCACCAGCGAAGGGGGGTACCACAATGAGCAGTTCTTC.

The sample holds many counts of this clonotype. The chain couples TRBV7-9 to TRBJ2-7; tentatively, D is TRBD1 (5 bases). V shed 0 bases and J shed 7 bases, with 10 bases lying between them. Per germline, CDR1 SEHNR and CDR2 FQNEAQ (reference sequence). The CDR3 consists of 13 residues. CDR3 DNA: TGTGCCAGCAGCTTAGCAGGGGCTCAAGAGCAGTACTTC. As protein: CASSLAGAQEQYF.

A note on this clonotype: One end of the junction is discordant with germline, which a read error may explain. V is TRBV6-2 or TRBV6-3 and J is TRBJ1-5, with 7 bases that match TRBD1. CDR1 MNHEY and CDR2 SVGEGT come from the germline V gene. The CDR3 runs 18 residues. The CDR3 spells CASSYSGQAGLGNQPQHF. CDR3 DNA: TGTGCCAGCAGCTACTCTGGACAGGCCGGACTCGGCAATCAGCCCCAGCATTTT.

In the case of this clonotype: This could be a read error, since a much larger clone is one nucleotide away. The rearrangement uses TRBV12-3 or TRBV12-4 and TRBJ2-6; D gene ambiguous. This CDR3 comprises 12 residues. V was clipped by 11 bases and J by 2 bases, with 7 bases between them. CDR3 sequence (DNA): TGTGCCTTGGGAACTGGGGCCAACGTCCTGACTTTC. It translates to CALGTGANVLTF.

J is TRBJ2-1 and V is TRBV5-1; perhaps TRBD1 as D (6 bases). This CDR3 has 16 residues. The V end was cut by 0 bases, the J end by 0 bases, with 10 bases between. In germline, CDR1 is SGHRS, CDR2 YFSETQ. CDR3 coding DNA: TGCGCCAGCAGCTTGGAGGGGGTCCGCTCCTACAATGAGCAGTTCTTC. It encodes CASSLEGVRSYNEQFF. Together with reference TRBV5-1 and TRBJ2-1, the CDR3 gives the full variable domain: KAGVTQTPRYLIKTRGQQVTLSCSPISGHRSVSWYQQTPGQGLQFLFEYFSETQRNKGNFPGRFSGRQFSNSRSEMNVSTLELGDSALYLCASSLEGVRSYNEQFFGPGTRLTVL.

This clonotype appeared many times. This chain links TRBV6-1 with TRBJ1-5, with 7 bases aligning to TRBD1. V shed 6 bases and J 5 bases; nucleotides not matched to a gene: 22. The CDR3 has 19 residues. Germline V gene sequence: CDR1 MNHNS, CDR2 SASEGT. The CDR3 DNA reads TGTGCCAGCAGCCAGAACGAGAGACAGGGACGCTATCTAGATCAGCCCCAGCATTTT. This translates into CASSQNERQGRYLDQPQHF.